A single TCR beta chain is shown here with its context. Its antigen is currently not known. Per-base qualities were not stored, and no clone one base away is much larger. These data originate in a study of blood T cell repertoires in COVID-19 (dated by TCRdb to about 2020). About the full investigation: Samples covering the acute and convalescent phases of COVID-19 were provided by collaborators in the United States, Italy and Spain. HLA class I and class II types, where available, came from metadata supplied by the sample provider rather than from assay-based typing. The material from the prospective study consisted of cDNA or gDNA derived from T cells, B-cell-depleted T cells, or PBMCs. The dataset comprised deeply sampled blood TCRbeta repertoires from subjects exposed to, actively infected with, or recovered from COVID-19. The sample metadata nearly always contained a de-identified subject ID, COVID-19 status, age in years and sex. The repertoires were made available in a free public database intended to serve as a resource for research on the immune response to SARS-CoV-2. Samples came from the ongoing ImmuneRACE study (first 160 participants) plus 1,254 subjects from 6 global collaborators. Results the study describes overall, beyond this receptor: The quantity of clinical and demographic metadata differed by source and by participant and was supplied without curation.

Ends trimmed: V by 6 bases, J by 6 bases; bases unmatched to a gene: 6. The CDR3 runs 14 amino acids, cysteine and phenylalanine included. The kept DNA is CDR3 alone, 42 bases in frame from the first base. CDR1 is given as KGHSH and CDR2 as LQKENI, both from the germline V gene. The immunoSEQ Assay, a bias-controlled multiplex PCR, was used to amplify TCRbeta CDR3 regions from genomic DNA. Under the source paper's analysis protocol: Within the assay, amplification of reference gene primers was used to estimate how many nucleated cells each sample contained. To quantify the absolute abundance of each unique TCRbeta CDR3 rearrangement, sequence reads were collapsed and filtered. For each sample, productive Simpson clonality was calculated as the square root of Simpson's diversity index over productive rearrangements. As stored in TCRdb, this immuneACCESS dataset retains in-frame rearrangements with V and J assigned. A fraction of the clones does not appear; measured against another copy, unresolved V genes explain less than half of the discrepancy, and the remainder lacks a known reason. V, J and clone size were drawn from that table, and D and trimming were deduced from the DNA. In all, the sample holds approximately 50,000 clones, and about 89% of those were seen once. Over 4% of the sample belongs to the ten largest clones.

Each collaborating institution followed its own protocols to collect whole blood in K2EDTA tubes. For TCRbeta analysis, collaborator samples were shipped as frozen whole blood, as isolated PBMCs, or as DNA extracted from either sample type. This sequence uses TRBV18 and TRBJ2-2; TRBD1 lines up with 8 middle nucleotides. This sequence originates from a human donor in a cohort sampled during active COVID-19. Sequencing was done on a sample of peripheral blood. The CDR3 reads CASSGQGPPGELFF. The DNA reads as follows: TGTGCCAGCTCTGGACAGGGACCCCCCGGGGAGCTGTTTTTT.